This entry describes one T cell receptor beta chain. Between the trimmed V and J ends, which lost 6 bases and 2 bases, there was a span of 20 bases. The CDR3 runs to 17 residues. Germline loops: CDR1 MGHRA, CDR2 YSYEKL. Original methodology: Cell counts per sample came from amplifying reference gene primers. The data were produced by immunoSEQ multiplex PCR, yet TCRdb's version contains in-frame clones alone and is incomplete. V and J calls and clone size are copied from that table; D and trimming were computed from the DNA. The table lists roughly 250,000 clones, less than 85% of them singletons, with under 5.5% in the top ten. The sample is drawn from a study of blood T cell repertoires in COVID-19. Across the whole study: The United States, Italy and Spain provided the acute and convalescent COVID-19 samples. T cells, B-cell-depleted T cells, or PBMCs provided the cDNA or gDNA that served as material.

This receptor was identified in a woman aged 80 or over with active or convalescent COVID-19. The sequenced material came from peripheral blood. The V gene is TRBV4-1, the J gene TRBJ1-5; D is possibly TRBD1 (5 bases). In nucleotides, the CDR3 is TGCGCCAGCAGTCAGAGGGAGGGGAGCACTGGCAATCAGCCCCAGCATTTT. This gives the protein CASSQREGSTGNQPQHF.